Presented here are 3 T cell receptor beta chains from one specimen sequenced in a study of vaccination and CD4 T cells after COVID-19. The study sequenced cultured CD4+ T cell DNA using the Oncomine TCR Beta short-read assay. Genomic DNA was drawn out of CD4+ T cells grown in culture. TCRdb re-called the PCR reads through MiXCR, storing one row per CDR3 protein. The sample contains several thousand distinct CDR3 sequences, over 25% of which appear only once. Treatment of the sample: roughly nine-day PBMC culture with coronavirus spike peptide pools or control peptides (ViraFEST assay). The unexposed donor's CD4+ T cells were collected before the COVID-19 pandemic (2011-2018). Their antigen targets remain unknown. Specimen: CD4+ T cells from blood, cultured in vitro. These receptors originate from a human donor in good health.

This clonotype was seen more than once but under ten times. This chain joins TRBV10-1 and TRBJ1-2; D gene ambiguous. V dropped 7 bases and J dropped 7 bases, with 10 bases sitting between them. CDR3 length equals 11 residues. Germline lookup yields CDR1 WNHNN and CDR2 SYGVQD (reference sequence). The CDR3 region is CASKRAGGYTF. The CDR3 DNA reads as TGCGCCAGCAAGCGAGCTGGTGGCTACACCTTC.

The chain combines TRBV6-2 or TRBV6-3 with TRBJ1-5; 7 nucleotides line up with TRBD1. Looked up from germline, CDR1 is MNHEY and CDR2 is SVGEGT. Trimming at V came to 3 bases and at J to 5 bases, leaving 19 bases not matched to a gene. This CDR3 contains 19 residues. The CDR3 sequence: CASSYTRGQAITADQPQHF. Written as DNA, the CDR3 is TGTGCCAGCAGTTATACTCGCGGACAGGCCATTACCGCAGATCAGCCCCAGCATTTT.

The J gene is TRBJ2-2, the V gene TRBV6-2 or TRBV6-3; D is possibly TRBD2 (6 bases). Trimming cost V 2 bases and J 7 bases, with 14 bases left between them. The CDR3 runs to 15 residues. The germline CDR1 and CDR2 sequences are MNHEY and SVGEGT. CDR3 nucleotide sequence: TGTGCCAGCAGTTACCCTCGCGGGATCGGCGGGGAGCTGTTTTTT. Its translation: CASSYPRGIGGELFF.